The 6 T cell receptor beta chains below come from one sample, sequenced in a study of blood T cell repertoires in COVID-19. Here immunoSEQ multiplex PCR was the method, and the copy in TCRdb shows in-frame clones only, minus some. The sample has fewer than 35,000 clones; roughly four fifths are singletons. Sample: peripheral blood. These receptors were taken from a man aged 65 to 85 with acute or convalescent COVID-19.

This sequence joins TRBV3-1 (or the pseudogene TRBV3-2) and TRBJ2-7, with TRBD1 as a possible D gene (5 bases). V gave up 2 bases and J gave up 3 bases, with 11 bases separating them. The CDR3 consists of 14 residues. CDR1 is LGHDT, CDR2 YNNKEL, per germline (reference sequence). The CDR3 region is CASSQMTVNYEQYF. CDR3 coding DNA: TGTGCCAGCAGCCAAATGACAGTCAACTACGAGCAGTACTTC.

This clone appeared a single time. This chain joins TRBV5-4 and TRBJ2-1, with TRBD2 as a possible D gene (6 bases). Trimming removed 4 bases at V and 7 bases at J, with 15 bases between. The germline V gene encodes CDR1 SGHNT and CDR2 YYREEE (reference sequence). The CDR3 sequence is 14 residues long. The CDR3, as DNA: TGTGCCAGCAGCCCCTGGGGAGGAAGGAATGAGCAGTTCTTC. It codes for CASSPWGGRNEQFF. The full variable domain, in which reference TRBV5-4 and TRBJ2-1 provide the parts outside the CDR3, is ETGVTQSPTHLIKTRGQQVTLRCSSQSGHNTVSWYQQALGQGPQFIFQYYREEENGRGNFPPRFSGLQFPNYSSELNVNALELDDSALYLCASSPWGGRNEQFFGPGTRLTVL.

This chain links TRBV27 with TRBJ2-7; 10 bases are a match to TRBD1. CDR1 MNHEY and CDR2 SMNVEV come from the germline V gene (reference sequence). The junction had 5 bases not matched to a gene; V was cut back by 6 bases and J by 3 bases. The CDR3 spans 14 residues. The CDR3 protein is CASSRQGAGYEQYF. CDR3 bases: TGTGCCAGCAGCCGACAGGGGGCAGGCTACGAGCAGTACTTC.

The chain links TRBV9 to TRBJ2-2; maybe TRBD2 (6 bases). In germline, CDR1 is SGDLS, CDR2 YYNGEE. Between the trimmed V and J ends, which lost 3 bases and 0 bases, there was a span of 9 bases. The CDR3 extends over 15 amino acids. DNA for the CDR3: TGTGCCAGCAGCGCCGGGAGTACGAACACCGGGGAGCTGTTTTTT. Translated: CASSAGSTNTGELFF.

The rearrangement links TRBV15 to TRBJ2-1, with 11 positions matching TRBD2. The CDR3 consists of 16 residues. Losses at the gene ends were 0 bases for V and 7 bases for J; bases not matched to a gene: 5. Germline V gene lookup returns CDR1 LNHNV and CDR2 YYDKDF (reference sequence). CDR3 amino acids: CATSRELAGAGNEQFF. CDR3 DNA: TGTGCCACCAGCAGAGAACTAGCGGGAGCAGGGAATGAGCAGTTCTTC.

The rearrangement joins TRBV7-8 to TRBJ2-7; 10 nucleotides align to TRBD2. The CDR3 spans 15 residues. Germline V gives CDR1 SGHVS, CDR2 FQNEAQ. V shed 5 bases, J shed 3 bases, and the junction held 7 bases outside the gene matches. The DNA for the CDR3 is TGTGCCAGCAGCCCGGGACTAGCGAGGCACTACGAGCAGTACTTC. This encodes CASSPGLARHYEQYF.